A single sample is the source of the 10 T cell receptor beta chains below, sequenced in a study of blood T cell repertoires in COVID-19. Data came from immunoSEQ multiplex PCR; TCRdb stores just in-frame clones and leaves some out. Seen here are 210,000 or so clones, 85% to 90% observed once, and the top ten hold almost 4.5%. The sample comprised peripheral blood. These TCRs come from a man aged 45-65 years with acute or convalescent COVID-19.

CDR3 region: CASSVAGFPYGYTF. CDR3 sequence (DNA): TGTGCCAGCAGCGTAGCGGGGTTCCCCTATGGCTACACCTTC. The genes are TRBV9 and TRBJ1-2; no clear D gene. Germline-derived CDR1 and CDR2 are SGDLS and YYNGEE. V was clipped by 0 bases and J by 4 bases, with 10 bases between them. The CDR3 is made up of 14 amino acids.

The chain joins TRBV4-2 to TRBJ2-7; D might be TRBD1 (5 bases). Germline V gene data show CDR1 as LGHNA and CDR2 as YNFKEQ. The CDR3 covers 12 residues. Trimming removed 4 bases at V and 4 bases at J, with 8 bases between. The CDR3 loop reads CASSRTQYEQYF. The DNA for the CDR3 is TGTGCCAGCAGCCGGACACAATACGAGCAGTACTTC.

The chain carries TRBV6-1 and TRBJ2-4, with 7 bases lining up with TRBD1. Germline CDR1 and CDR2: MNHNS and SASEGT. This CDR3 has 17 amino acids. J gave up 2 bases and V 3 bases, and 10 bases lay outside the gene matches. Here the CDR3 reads CASSESQGTGPKNIQYF. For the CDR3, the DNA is TGTGCCAGCAGTGAGTCACAGGGGACGGGGCCCAAAAACATTCAGTACTTC.

The CDR3: CASSYGDRISYEQYF. The CDR3 DNA follows: TGTGCCAGCAGTTACGGGGACAGAATCTCCTACGAGCAGTACTTC. This rearrangement joins TRBV6-5 to TRBJ2-7; 7 bases line up with TRBD1. The CDR3 runs 15 residues. Germline loops: CDR1 MNHEY, CDR2 SVGAGI. V was clipped by 2 bases and J by 0 bases; unmatched bases: 4.

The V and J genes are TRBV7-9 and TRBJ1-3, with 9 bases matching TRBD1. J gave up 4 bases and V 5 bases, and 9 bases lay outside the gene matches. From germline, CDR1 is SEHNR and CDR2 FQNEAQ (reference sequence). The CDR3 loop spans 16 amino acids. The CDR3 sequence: CASSLPGTGWGNTIYF. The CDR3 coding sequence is TGTGCCAGCAGCCTCCCCGGGACAGGGTGGGGAAACACCATATATTTT. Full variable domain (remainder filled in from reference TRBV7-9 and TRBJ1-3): DTGVSQNPRHKITKRGQNVTFRCDPISEHNRLYWYRQTLGQGPEFLTYFQNEAQLEKSRLLSDRFSAERPKGSFSTLEIQRTEQGDSAMYLCASSLPGTGWGNTIYFGEGSWLTVV.

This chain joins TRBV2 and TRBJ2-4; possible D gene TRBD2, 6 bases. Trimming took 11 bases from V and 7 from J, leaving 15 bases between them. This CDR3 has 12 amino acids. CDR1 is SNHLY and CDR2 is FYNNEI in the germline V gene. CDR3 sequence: CAAMRRGNIQYF. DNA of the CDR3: TGTGCCGCCATGAGGCGGGGCAACATTCAGTACTTC.

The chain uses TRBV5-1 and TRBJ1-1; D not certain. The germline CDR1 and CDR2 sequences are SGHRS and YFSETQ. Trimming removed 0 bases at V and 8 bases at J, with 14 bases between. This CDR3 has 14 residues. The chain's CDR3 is CASSLVVSAREAFF. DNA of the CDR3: TGCGCCAGCAGCTTGGTCGTGTCAGCCAGGGAAGCTTTCTTT.

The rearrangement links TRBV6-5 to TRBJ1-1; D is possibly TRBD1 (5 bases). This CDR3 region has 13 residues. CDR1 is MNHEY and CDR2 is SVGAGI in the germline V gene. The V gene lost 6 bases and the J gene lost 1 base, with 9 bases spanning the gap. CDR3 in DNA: TGTGCCAGCAGCAAGGGGCAGAACACTGAAGCTTTCTTT. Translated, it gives CASSKGQNTEAFF.

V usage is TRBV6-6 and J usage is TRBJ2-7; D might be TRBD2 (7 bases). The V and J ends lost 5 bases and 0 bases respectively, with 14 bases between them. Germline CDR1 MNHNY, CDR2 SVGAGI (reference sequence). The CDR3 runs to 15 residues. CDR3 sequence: CASSPRGGSSYEQYF. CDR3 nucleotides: TGTGCCAGCAGTCCGAGGGGGGGGAGCTCCTACGAGCAGTACTTC.

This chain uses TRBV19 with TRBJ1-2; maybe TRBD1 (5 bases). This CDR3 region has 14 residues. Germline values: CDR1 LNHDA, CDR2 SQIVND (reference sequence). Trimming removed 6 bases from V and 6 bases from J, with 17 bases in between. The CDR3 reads CASSIRGVEDGYTF. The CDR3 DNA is TGTGCCAGTAGCATACGGGGGGTCGAGGATGGCTACACCTTC.